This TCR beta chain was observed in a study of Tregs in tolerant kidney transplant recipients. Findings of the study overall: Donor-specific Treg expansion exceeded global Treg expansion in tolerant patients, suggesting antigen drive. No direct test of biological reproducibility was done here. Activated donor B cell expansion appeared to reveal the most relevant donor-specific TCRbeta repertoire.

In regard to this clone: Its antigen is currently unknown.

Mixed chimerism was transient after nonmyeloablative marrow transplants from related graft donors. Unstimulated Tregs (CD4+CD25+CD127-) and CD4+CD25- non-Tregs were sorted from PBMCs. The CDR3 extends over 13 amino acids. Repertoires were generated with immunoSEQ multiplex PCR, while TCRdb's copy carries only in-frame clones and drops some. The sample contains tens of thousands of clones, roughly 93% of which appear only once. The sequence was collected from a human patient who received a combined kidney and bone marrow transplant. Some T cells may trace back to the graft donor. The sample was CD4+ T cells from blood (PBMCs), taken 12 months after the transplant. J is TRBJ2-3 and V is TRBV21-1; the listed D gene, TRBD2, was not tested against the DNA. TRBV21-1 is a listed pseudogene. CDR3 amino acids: CASSRGLADTQYF. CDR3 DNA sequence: TGTGCCAGCAGCAGGGGACTAGCGGATACGCAGTATTTT.